The 8 T cell receptor beta chains given below trace back to one sample, sequenced in a study of blood T cells in healthy people across ages. For the second PCR, which ran for roughly 6 to 11 cycles, a sample-barcoded 5' primer and a J-beta primer mix were used. TCRdb called the 5' RACE reads again in MiXCR, with one record for every CDR3 protein. The sample yields about 1.4 million distinct CDR3 sequences, roughly 59% seen once. The source material was blood. These receptors came from a man aged 18-30 years in good health.

V usage is TRBV29-1 and J usage is TRBJ2-3, with D perhaps given as TRBD1 or TRBD2 (6 bases each). CDR1 and CDR2 (germline): SQVTM, ANQGSEA. V lost 0 bases, J lost 4 bases, and 17 bases lay in between. The CDR3 contains 16 residues. CDR3 nucleotides: TGCAGCGTTGAAGATTGGGGGGCCGGTTCCTCAGATACGCAGTATTTT. It encodes CSVEDWGAGSSDTQYF.

This clonotype appeared a few times. V is TRBV6-1 and J is TRBJ2-4; D gene ambiguous. The end of the DNA fits TRBJ2-7 better, so the J call may be wrong. Per germline, CDR1 MNHNS and CDR2 SASEGT. The CDR3 is 12 amino acids. DNA of the CDR3: TGTGCCAGCAGTGACACGGAGCTCGAGCAGTACTTC. It encodes CASSDTELEQYF.

The CDR3 here is CASSDDRRSYEQYF. CDR3 nucleotide sequence: TGCGCCAGCAGTGATGACCGAAGATCCTACGAGCAGTACTTC. The chain links TRBV10-1 to TRBJ2-7, with unresolved D. Trimming cost V 3 bases and J 1 base, with 10 bases left between them. Per the germline V gene, CDR1 is WNHNN and CDR2 is SYGVQD (reference sequence). The CDR3 consists of 14 residues.

This clonotype has a single count. This rearrangement joins TRBV7-8 to TRBJ2-7; tentative D call: TRBD2 (6 bases). This CDR3 is built from 14 residues. The germline gives CDR1 SGHVS, CDR2 FQNEAQ. The ends were cut back, 4 bases at V and 2 bases at J, with 12 bases in the middle. CDR3 in DNA: TGTGCCAGCAGCTCAAAACGGGAGCCCTACGAGCAGTACTTC. It encodes CASSSKREPYEQYF. Supplemented by reference TRBV7-8 and TRBJ2-7, the full variable domain reads GAGVSQSPRYKVAKRGQDVALRCDPISGHVSLFWYQQALGQGPEFLTYFQNEAQLDKSGLPSDRFFAERPEGSVSTLKIQRTQQEDSAVYLCASSSKREPYEQYFGPGTRLTVT.

In DNA form, the CDR3 reads TGTGCCAGCAGCCCCGGACACGCTTTTGAGACCCAGTACTTC. It yields the protein CASSPGHAFETQYF. The V and J genes are TRBV7-9 and TRBJ2-5, with a tentative D call TRBD1 (5 bases). Trimming shortened V by 5 bases and J by 5 bases, and 15 bases separated the two germline ends. The CDR3 extends over 14 amino acids. The V gene's germline CDR1 is SEHNR and CDR2 FQNEAQ (reference sequence).

The J gene is TRBJ1-1, the V gene TRBV11-2, with 8 nucleotides matching TRBD1. Germline V gives CDR1 SGHAT, CDR2 FQNNGV. This CDR3 comprises 15 residues. V shed 3 bases, J shed 4 bases, and the junction held 7 bases outside the gene matches. CDR3 bases: TGTGCCAGCAGCTTGGGCAGGGGGCCCAGCACTGAAGCTTTCTTT. Amino acids: CASSLGRGPSTEAFF.

This clonotype was observed once. The chain combines TRBV5-6 with TRBJ2-5; 10 bases line up with TRBD1. The germline gives CDR1 SGHDT, CDR2 YYEEEE. This CDR3 is built from 18 residues. The V segment lost 0 bases and the J segment 3 bases; nucleotides outside the gene matches: 11. The CDR3 region has the DNA TGTGCCAGCAGCTTGGACGGGTCGACAGGGGGCTGGGAAGAGACCCAGTACTTC. It specifies CASSLDGSTGGWEETQYF.

This clonotype occurred a few times. The chain employs TRBV11-2 and TRBJ2-3; either TRBD1 or TRBD2 may supply D (5 bases each). Trimming removed 4 bases at V and 6 bases at J, with 20 bases between. Per the germline V gene, CDR1 is SGHAT and CDR2 is FQNNGV. CDR3 size: 16 residues. The CDR3 DNA sequence: TGTGCCAGCAGCTCTAAACCGGTGGGGGTACCCGATACGCAGTATTTT. Protein sequence: CASSSKPVGVPDTQYF.